This T cell receptor (beta chain) came from a study of shared clonotypes between healthy human individuals. Study-wide points: Memory subsets generally showed lower estimated richness than naive subsets.

Note on this clone: The antigen is not known.

Several immunoSEQ plates received, in even portions, the genomic DNA of each subset. Sorted subsets were amplified in replicate PCRs using around 220 ng DNA, 32,000 or so T cell genomes. Repertoires were generated with immunoSEQ multiplex PCR, while TCRdb's copy carries only in-frame clones and drops some. The sample contains roughly 2.2 million clones, 80% to 95% of which appear only once. Looked up from germline, CDR1 is MGHRA and CDR2 is YSYEKL. V shed 4 bases and J shed 4 bases, with 10 bases lying between them. The CDR3 has 13 amino acids. This chain uses TRBV4-1 with TRBJ1-1; D is unclear. Sequencing used naive CD4+ T cells from PBMCs. Regarding subset: CD45RA+ positively selected. The sequence came from a man aged 18 to 29 in good health. Some clones in this sample may be carry-over from other donors' samples. The CDR3 coding sequence is TGCGCCAGCAGCCGAAGGGTAGGCACTGAAGCTTTCTTT. This translates into CASSRRVGTEAFF.